Below, 2 T cell receptor beta chains from the same sample are listed, as sequenced in a study of blood T cell repertoires in COVID-19. Assay: immunoSEQ multiplex PCR; the TCRdb copy retains only in-frame clones and omits some. The sample lists roughly 70,000 clones; roughly 90% were seen once. The sample comprised peripheral blood. The receptors were gathered from a man older than 75 with COVID-19, enrolled during active disease.

J is TRBJ1-1 and V is TRBV3-1 (or the pseudogene TRBV3-2); D may be TRBD1 (5 bases). The CDR3 is 17 residues long. Trimming left V 1 base short and J 1 base short, with 16 bases between. Germline values: CDR1 LGHDT, CDR2 YNNKEL (reference sequence). CDR3 in amino acids: CASSQGSWGRPNTEAFF. Here the CDR3 DNA reads TGTGCCAGCAGCCAAGGGTCGTGGGGGAGGCCGAACACTGAAGCTTTCTTT.

As to this clone: The junction departs from germline at one end; a sequencing error may be responsible. The CDR3 spells CASSFPGQPPGW. The DNA of the CDR3 is TGTGCCAGCAGTTTTCCGGGACAGCCCCCCGGTTGG. The V call is TRBV5-4, the J call TRBJ1-5; 7 bases map to TRBD1. CDR1 is SGHNT and CDR2 is YYREEE in the germline V gene (reference sequence). The CDR3 runs 12 residues. Using reference TRBV5-4 and TRBJ1-5 for the parts outside the CDR3, the full variable domain is ETGVTQSPTHLIKTRGQQVTLRCSSQSGHNTVSWYQQALGQGPQFIFQYYREEENGRGNFPPRFSGLQFPNYSSELNVNALELDDSALYLCASSFPGQPPGWGDGTRLSIL.